Presented here are 9 T cell receptor beta chains from one specimen sequenced in a study of graft-versus-host responses after intestinal transplantation. Their antigens remain unidentified. Produced via immunoSEQ multiplex PCR; TCRdb's table is partial and in-frame only. The table lists approximately 88,000 clones, about 94% of them singletons. Sequenced here: unstimulated CD4+ T cells sorted from spleen or lymph node cells, sampled before transplant. The receptors shown here come from a human donor who was the organ donor for an intestinal transplant.

The rearrangement links TRBV21-1 to TRBJ1-5. TRBV21-1 is tagged as a pseudogene. This CDR3 has 22 residues. CDR3 sequence (DNA): TGTGCCAGCAGCGCCCTGTCCTCAACCACTAAAGTCCCGCGACAGAGGGATCAGCCCCAGCATTTT. Translated: CASSALSSTTKVPRQRDQPQHF.

The chain is built from TRBV6-5 and TRBJ1-2; the D gene is possibly TRBD1 (6 bases). The CDR3 spans 13 residues. V was shortened by 4 bases and J by 5 bases, with 11 bases between the two germline ends. Germline lookup yields CDR1 MNHEY and CDR2 SVGAGI. DNA for the CDR3: TGTGCCAGCAGTTCAAGGGGGGGATATGGCTACACCTTC. Translating it yields CASSSRGGYGYTF.

The V gene is TRBV6-1, the J gene TRBJ1-6; 9 bases map to TRBD1. CDR1 is MNHNS, CDR2 SASEGT, per germline. The CDR3 is 13 residues long. Germline trimming cut 0 bases from V and 14 bases from J; bases unmatched to any gene: 2. The chain's CDR3 is CASSEATGGALHF. The CDR3, as DNA: TGTGCCAGCAGTGAAGCGACAGGGGGGGCCCTCCACTTT.

The chain couples TRBV30 to TRBJ1-2, with a tentative D call TRBD1 (6 bases). CDR1 GTSNPN and CDR2 SVGIG come from the germline V gene (reference sequence). The CDR3 consists of 17 residues. Trimming took off 5 bases at V and 4 bases at J, with 26 bases between the two ends. The CDR3 protein is CAWLLGGSGAWGYGYTF. In DNA form, the CDR3 reads TGTGCCTGGCTCCTCGGGGGATCGGGGGCGTGGGGCTATGGCTACACCTTC. Full variable domain (remainder filled in from reference TRBV30 and TRBJ1-2): SQTIHQWPATLVQPVGSPLSLECTVEGTSNPNLYWYRQAAGRGLQLLFYSVGIGQISSEVPQNLSASRPQDRQFILSSKKLLLSDSGFYLCAWLLGGSGAWGYGYTFGSGTRLTVV.

The genes are TRBV6-1 and TRBJ1-4; a weak D match, TRBD1 (6 bases). The CDR3 totals 15 residues. The germline V gene has CDR1 MNHNS and CDR2 SASEGT. V was trimmed by 7 bases and J by 5 bases, leaving 17 bases between them. In DNA, the CDR3 is TGTGCCAGCAATCGCGCACAGGGCGGGAATGAAAAACTGTTTTTT. Its translation: CASNRAQGGNEKLFF.

This chain links TRBV9 with TRBJ2-3; a weak D match, TRBD1 (5 bases). CDR1 is SGDLS and CDR2 is YYNGEE in the germline V gene. This CDR3 is built from 16 residues. The V gene lost 4 bases and the J gene lost 0 bases, with 15 bases spanning the gap. The CDR3 is CASSTPWTSSTDTQYF. The CDR3 coding sequence is TGTGCCAGCAGCACCCCCTGGACAAGTAGCACAGATACGCAGTATTTT.

This chain joins TRBV14 and TRBJ2-5; the D gene could be TRBD1 or TRBD2 (5 bases each). The germline CDR1 and CDR2 sequences are SGHDN and FVKESK. V was pared by 1 base and J by 7 bases, with 10 bases between. This CDR3 comprises 13 residues. The CDR3 DNA reads TGTGCCAGCAGCCAAGTGGGGGAAGGGACCCAGTACTTC. It yields the protein CASSQVGEGTQYF. The entire variable domain, with the rest obtained from reference TRBV14 and TRBJ2-5, is as follows: EAGVTQFPSHSVIEKGQTVTLRCDPISGHDNLYWYRRVMGKEIKFLLHFVKESKQDESGMPNNRFLAERTGGTYSTLKVQPAELEDSGVYFCASSQVGEGTQYFGPGTRLLVL.

The gene calls are TRBV5-1 and TRBJ1-3, with D unresolved. Germline CDR1 and CDR2: SGHRS and YFSETQ. This CDR3 is built from 17 residues. Trimming removed 2 bases from V and 0 bases from J, with 15 bases in between. The CDR3 is CASSLLTAGNSGNTIYF. For the CDR3, the DNA is TGCGCCAGCAGCTTATTAACCGCGGGAAACTCTGGAAACACCATATATTTT. Supplemented by reference TRBV5-1 and TRBJ1-3, the full variable domain reads KAGVTQTPRYLIKTRGQQVTLSCSPISGHRSVSWYQQTPGQGLQFLFEYFSETQRNKGNFPGRFSGRQFSNSRSEMNVSTLELGDSALYLCASSLLTAGNSGNTIYFGEGSWLTVV.

This sequence joins TRBV5-1 and TRBJ1-3; no firm D call. Germline CDR1 and CDR2: SGHRS and YFSETQ. This CDR3 spans 14 amino acids. Trimming shortened V by 1 base and J by 3 bases, and 8 bases separated the two germline ends. CDR3 bases: TGCGCCAGCAGCTTGTCGGCGTTTGGAAACACCATATATTTT. As protein: CASSLSAFGNTIYF.